Below are 10 T cell receptor beta chains sequenced from a single sample in a study of T cell repertoires in cytomegalovirus infection. TCRdb analysed the reads with MiXCR anew, one entry per CDR3 protein. The table records a few hundred thousand distinct CDR3 sequences, roughly 43% of them present only once. No antigen is known for these receptors. This sample comprised cultured PBMCs, obtained from culture after CMV antigen stimulation. Receptor source: a human donor in good health (CMV status not recorded). Some clones in this sample may be carry-over from other donors' samples.

This clonotype was seen a handful of times. V usage is TRBV7-2 and J usage is TRBJ1-3, with D unresolved. The CDR3 runs to 14 residues. V dropped 3 bases and J dropped 4 bases, with 10 bases sitting between them. Germline loops: CDR1 SGHTA, CDR2 FQGNSA. The CDR3 loop is CASSLSIGGNTIYF. In DNA, the CDR3 is TGTGCCAGCAGCTTGAGTATCGGGGGAAACACCATATATTTT.

The V and J genes are TRBV19 and TRBJ2-2; D is undetermined. The CDR3 extends over 17 amino acids. The germline V and J ends were trimmed by 7 bases and 2 bases, with 20 bases remaining between them. Per germline, CDR1 LNHDA and CDR2 SQIVND (reference sequence). In nucleotides, the CDR3 is TGTGCCAGTACCAGAACTCTACGGACGGAAAACACCGGGGAGCTGTTTTTT. Its translation is CASTRTLRTENTGELFF.

J is TRBJ2-1 and V is TRBV12-3 or TRBV12-4; D gene uncertain. The CDR3 is made up of 13 amino acids. V was clipped by 5 bases and J by 10 bases, with 15 bases between them. The CDR3 reads CASSPAVREEQFF. The CDR3 DNA reads TGTGCCAGCAGTCCCGCCGTCCGAGAGGAGCAGTTCTTC.

This clonotype turned up a few times. The chain's CDR3 is CSVGSSNQPQHF. The DNA for the CDR3 is TGCAGCGTAGGGTCGAGCAATCAGCCCCAGCATTTT. This chain links TRBV29-1 with TRBJ1-5; D ambiguous. V was clipped by 6 bases and J by 1 base, with 7 bases between them. This CDR3 is built from 12 residues. CDR1 and CDR2 from the germline V gene are SQVTM and ANQGSEA.

The genes are TRBV25-1 and TRBJ2-3, with D possibly being TRBD1 (5 bases). With 6 bases removed from V and 4 bases from J, the gap between germline ends came to 8 bases. The CDR3 runs 12 residues. Germline lookup yields CDR1 MGHDK and CDR2 SYGVNS. The CDR3 loop reads CASRGRADTQYF. The CDR3 DNA sequence: TGTGCCAGCAGGGGCAGGGCAGATACGCAGTATTTT.

This chain connects TRBV6-2 or TRBV6-3 to TRBJ2-3; TRBD2 matches at 9 bases. Germline CDR1 reads MNHEY; CDR2 reads SVGEGT. Trimming removed 0 bases from V and 4 bases from J; junction bases left unmatched: 2. The CDR3 length is 15 residues. DNA for the CDR3: TGTGCCAGCAGTTACTCGCGCGGGAGGGCAGATACGCAGTATTTT. Residues: CASSYSRGRADTQYF.

The gene calls are TRBV11-3 and TRBJ2-1, with TRBD1 as a possible D gene (6 bases). This CDR3 has 15 amino acids. Trimming stripped 5 bases from V and 8 bases from J, with 19 bases between. From germline, CDR1 is SGHNT and CDR2 YENEEA. The CDR3 region is CASSQQGGARDEQFF. In nucleotides, the CDR3 is TGTGCCAGCAGCCAACAGGGTGGGGCGCGGGATGAGCAGTTCTTC.

The sample holds a few counts of this clonotype. CDR3 loop: CASSYGPYSYEQYF. Here the CDR3 DNA reads TGTGCCAGCAGTTACGGACCGTACTCCTACGAGCAGTACTTC. The chain couples TRBV6-6 to TRBJ2-7; D is unclear. The V and J ends lost 2 bases and 0 bases respectively, with 8 bases between them. Germline CDR1 and CDR2: MNHNY and SVGAGI (reference sequence). The CDR3 loop spans 14 amino acids.

V gene TRBV5-4 combines with J gene TRBJ2-1; D could derive from TRBD1 or TRBD2 (6 bases each). Germline-derived CDR1 and CDR2 are SGHNT and YYREEE (reference sequence). The CDR3 is 16 residues long. Trimming stripped 2 bases from V and 4 bases from J, with 16 bases between. In DNA, the CDR3 is TGTGCCAGCAGCTTCGAGGGGGGAAGGATTTACAATGAGCAGTTCTTC. It translates to CASSFEGGRIYNEQFF.

In this sample, this clonotype turned up a few times. The chain links TRBV7-9 to TRBJ1-1, with D possibly matching TRBD1 (6 bases). The CDR3 covers 15 residues. CDR1 is SEHNR, CDR2 FQNEAQ, per germline (reference sequence). V was trimmed by 2 bases and J by 3 bases, leaving 13 bases between them. The CDR3 loop reads CASSLTGAFDTEAFF. DNA for the CDR3: TGTGCCAGCAGCTTAACGGGGGCATTTGACACTGAAGCTTTCTTT. Combining the CDR3 with reference TRBV7-9 and TRBJ1-1 gives the whole variable domain DTGVSQNPRHKITKRGQNVTFRCDPISEHNRLYWYRQTLGQGPEFLTYFQNEAQLEKSRLLSDRFSAERPKGSFSTLEIQRTEQGDSAMYLCASSLTGAFDTEAFFGQGTRLTVV.